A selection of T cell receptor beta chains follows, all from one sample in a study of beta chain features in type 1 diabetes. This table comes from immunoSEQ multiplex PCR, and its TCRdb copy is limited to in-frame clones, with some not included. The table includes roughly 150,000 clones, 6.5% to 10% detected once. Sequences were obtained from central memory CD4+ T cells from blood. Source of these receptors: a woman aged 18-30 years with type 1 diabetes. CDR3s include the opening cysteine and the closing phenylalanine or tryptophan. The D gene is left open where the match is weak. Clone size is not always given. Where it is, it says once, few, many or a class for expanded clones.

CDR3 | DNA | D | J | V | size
CASSLIPAGGQGGTDTQYF | TGTGCCAGCAGCTTAATACCCGCGGGGGGGCAGGGAGGCACAGATACGCAGTATTTT | TRBD2 | TRBJ2-3 | TRBV7-2 | -
CASSLTGQTYTF | TGTGCCAGCAGCTTAACGGGCCAGACATACACCTTC | - | TRBJ1-2 | TRBV7-3 | -
CASTLSGSSSTDTQYF | TGTGCCAGCACCCTTAGCGGGAGTAGTAGCACAGATACGCAGTATTTT | TRBD2 | TRBJ2-3 | TRBV11-3 | few
CAWSALGGYNEQFF | TGTGCCTGGAGTGCTCTGGGAGGGTACAATGAGCAGTTCTTC | TRBD2 | TRBJ2-1 | TRBV30 | -
CSVGTSGRKLGSYNEQFF | TGCAGCGTTGGAACTAGCGGGAGAAAATTGGGCTCCTACAATGAGCAGTTCTTC | TRBD2 | TRBJ2-1 | TRBV29-1 | -
CASRGGGNEKLFF | TGTGCCAGCAGAGGGGGGGGTAATGAAAAACTGTTTTTT | - | TRBJ1-4 | TRBV7-9 | -
CAISEQTPYSNQPQHF | TGTGCCATCAGTGAGCAGACACCTTATAGCAATCAGCCCCAGCATTTT | - | TRBJ1-5 | TRBV10-3 | -
CASSLVLRETQYF | TGTGCCAGCAGCCTCGTCTTACGGGAGACCCAGTACTTC | - | TRBJ2-5 | TRBV5-6 | -
CASSVGGGLETQYF | TGTGCCAGCAGCGTCGGGGGGGGGCTGGAGACCCAGTACTTC | TRBD2 | TRBJ2-5 | TRBV11-2 | -
CASSQELLSNTEAFF | TGCGCCAGCAGCCAAGAATTGCTATCTAACACTGAAGCTTTCTTT | - | TRBJ1-1 | TRBV4-3 | -
CASSPTPSTNEKLFF | TGCGCCAGCAGCCCAACACCTTCAACTAATGAAAAACTGTTTTTT | - | TRBJ1-4 | TRBV5-1 | few
CASHKADGDYGYTF | TGTGCCAGCCACAAAGCGGACGGGGACTATGGCTACACCTTC | - | TRBJ1-2 | TRBV27 | -